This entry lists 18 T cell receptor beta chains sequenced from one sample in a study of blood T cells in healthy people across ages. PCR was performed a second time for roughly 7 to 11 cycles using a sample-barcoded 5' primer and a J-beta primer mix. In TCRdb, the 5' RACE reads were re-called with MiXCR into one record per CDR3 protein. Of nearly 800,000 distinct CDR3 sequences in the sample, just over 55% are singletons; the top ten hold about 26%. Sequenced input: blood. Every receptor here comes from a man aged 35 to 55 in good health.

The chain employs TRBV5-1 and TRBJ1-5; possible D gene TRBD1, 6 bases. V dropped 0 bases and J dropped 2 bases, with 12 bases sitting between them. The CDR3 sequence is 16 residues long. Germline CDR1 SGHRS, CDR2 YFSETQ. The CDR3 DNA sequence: TGCGCCAGCAGCTTGGGGGGGCAAAGAGGCAATCAGCCCCAGCATTTT. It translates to CASSLGGQRGNQPQHF.

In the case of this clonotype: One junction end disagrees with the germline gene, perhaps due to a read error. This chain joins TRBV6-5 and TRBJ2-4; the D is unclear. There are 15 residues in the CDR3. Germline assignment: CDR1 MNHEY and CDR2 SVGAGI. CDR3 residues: CASSIRKGGFNIRYF. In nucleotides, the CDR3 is TGTGCCAGCAGCATACGGAAAGGCGGTTTTAACATTCGGTACTTC.

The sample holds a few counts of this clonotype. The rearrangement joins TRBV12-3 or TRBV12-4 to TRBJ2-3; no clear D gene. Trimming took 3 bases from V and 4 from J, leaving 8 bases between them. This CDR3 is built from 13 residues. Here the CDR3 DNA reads TGTGCCAGCAGTTTTTTTTTGCCAGATACGCAGTATTTT. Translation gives CASSFFLPDTQYF.

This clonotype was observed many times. CDR3 residues: CASSPTGGRETQYF. CDR3 nucleotide sequence: TGTGCCAGCAGTCCCACGGGAGGTCGGGAGACCCAGTACTTC. The gene calls are TRBV12-3 or TRBV12-4 and TRBJ2-5; 7 bases line up with TRBD2. The CDR3 is 14 residues long. The V segment lost 5 bases and the J segment 5 bases; nucleotides outside the gene matches: 8.

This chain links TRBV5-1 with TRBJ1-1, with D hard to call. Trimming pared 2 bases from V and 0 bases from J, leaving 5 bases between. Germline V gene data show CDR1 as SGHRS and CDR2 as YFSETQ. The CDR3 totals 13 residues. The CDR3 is CASSLLLNTEAFF. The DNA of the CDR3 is TGCGCCAGCAGCTTATTGTTGAACACTGAAGCTTTCTTT.

CDR3 loop: CASSLIRRGTEAFF. CDR3 nucleotide sequence: TGTGCCAGCAGCTTAATCAGACGGGGCACTGAAGCTTTCTTT. This chain uses TRBV5-5 with TRBJ1-1; no clear D. V lost 2 bases and J lost 4, with 12 bases in between. This CDR3 has 14 residues. Per germline, CDR1 SGHKS and CDR2 YYEKEE (reference sequence).

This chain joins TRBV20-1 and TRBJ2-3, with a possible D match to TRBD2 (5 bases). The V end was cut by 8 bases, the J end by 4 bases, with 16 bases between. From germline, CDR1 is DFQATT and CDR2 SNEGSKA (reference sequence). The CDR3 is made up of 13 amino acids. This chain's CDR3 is CSCQREMADTQYF. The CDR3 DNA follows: TGCAGTTGCCAGAGGGAGATGGCAGATACGCAGTATTTT.

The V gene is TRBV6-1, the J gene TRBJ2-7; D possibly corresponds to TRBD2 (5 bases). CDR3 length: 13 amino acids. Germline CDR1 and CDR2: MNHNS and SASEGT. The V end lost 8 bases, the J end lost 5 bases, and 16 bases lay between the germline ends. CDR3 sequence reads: CASRRTPWDEQYF. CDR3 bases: TGTGCCAGCCGGAGGACCCCATGGGACGAGCAGTACTTC.

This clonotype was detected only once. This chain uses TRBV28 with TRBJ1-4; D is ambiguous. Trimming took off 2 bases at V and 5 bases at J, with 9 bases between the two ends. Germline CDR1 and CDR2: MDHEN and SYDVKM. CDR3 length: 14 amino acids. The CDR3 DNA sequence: TGTGCCAGCAGTTTAGAACAGAGCAATGAAAAACTGTTTTTT. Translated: CASSLEQSNEKLFF.

In DNA form, the CDR3 reads TGCAGCGATCCCCCGGGACACCGAGAGGGTAATGAAAAACTGTTTTTT. It is translated as CSDPPGHREGNEKLFF. The chain links TRBV29-1 to TRBJ1-4, with D perhaps TRBD1 (6 bases). Germline V CDR1 and CDR2: SQVTM, ANQGSEA. The CDR3 spans 16 residues. The V gene lost 7 bases and the J gene lost 4 bases, with 22 bases spanning the gap.

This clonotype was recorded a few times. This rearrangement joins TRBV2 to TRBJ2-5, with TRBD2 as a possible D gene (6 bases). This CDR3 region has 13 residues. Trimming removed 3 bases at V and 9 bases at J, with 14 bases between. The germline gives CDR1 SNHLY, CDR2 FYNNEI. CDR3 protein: CASSEGTGWAQYF. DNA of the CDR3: TGTGCCAGCAGTGAGGGGACTGGATGGGCCCAGTACTTC. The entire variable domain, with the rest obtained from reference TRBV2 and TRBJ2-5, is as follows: EPEVTQTPSHQVTQMGQEVILRCVPISNHLYFYWYRQILGQKVEFLVSFYNNEISEKSEIFDDQFSVERPDGSNFTLKIRSTKLEDSAMYFCASSEGTGWAQYFGPGTRLLVL.

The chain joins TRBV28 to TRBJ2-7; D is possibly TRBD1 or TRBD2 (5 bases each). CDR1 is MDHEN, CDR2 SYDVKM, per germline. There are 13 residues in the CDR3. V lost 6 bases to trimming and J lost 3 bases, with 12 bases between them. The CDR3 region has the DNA TGTGCCAGCAGCGACACGGGGCTCTACGAGCAGTACTTC. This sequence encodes CASSDTGLYEQYF.

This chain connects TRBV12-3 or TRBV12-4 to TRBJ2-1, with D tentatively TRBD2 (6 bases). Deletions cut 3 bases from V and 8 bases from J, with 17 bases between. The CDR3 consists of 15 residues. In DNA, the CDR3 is TGTGCCAGCAGTTTCAGTTTCGGCCGGAGGGATGAGCAGTTCTTC. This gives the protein CASSFSFGRRDEQFF.

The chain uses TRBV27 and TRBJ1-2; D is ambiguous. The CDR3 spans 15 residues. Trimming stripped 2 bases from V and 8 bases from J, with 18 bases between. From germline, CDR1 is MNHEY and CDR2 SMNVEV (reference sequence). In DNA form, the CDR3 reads TGTGCCAGCAGTTTAAGTAGCGGCGGGCTCTACGGCTACACCTTC. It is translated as CASSLSSGGLYGYTF.

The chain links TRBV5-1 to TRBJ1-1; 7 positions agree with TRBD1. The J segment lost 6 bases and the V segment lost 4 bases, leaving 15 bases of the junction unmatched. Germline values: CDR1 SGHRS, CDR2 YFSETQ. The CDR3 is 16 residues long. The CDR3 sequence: CASSRTDRRNFSEAFF. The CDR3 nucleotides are TGCGCCAGCAGCCGTACGGACAGGCGGAATTTCTCTGAAGCTTTCTTT.

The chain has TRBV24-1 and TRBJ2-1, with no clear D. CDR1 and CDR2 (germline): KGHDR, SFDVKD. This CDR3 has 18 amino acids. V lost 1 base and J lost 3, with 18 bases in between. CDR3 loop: CATSDFPGLTTNYNEQFF. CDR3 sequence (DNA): TGTGCCACCAGTGATTTCCCCGGGCTGACGACGAACTACAATGAGCAGTTCTTC.

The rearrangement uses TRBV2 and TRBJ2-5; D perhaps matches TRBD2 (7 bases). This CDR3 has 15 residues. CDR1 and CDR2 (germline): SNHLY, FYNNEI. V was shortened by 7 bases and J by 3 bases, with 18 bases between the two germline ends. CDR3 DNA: TGTGCCAGCAAAATTCTTGGGGGGGCAAAAGAGACCCAGTACTTC. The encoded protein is CASKILGGAKETQYF.

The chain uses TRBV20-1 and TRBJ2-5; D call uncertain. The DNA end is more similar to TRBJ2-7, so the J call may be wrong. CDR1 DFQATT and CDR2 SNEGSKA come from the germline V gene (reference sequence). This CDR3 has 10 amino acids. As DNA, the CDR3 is TGCAGTGCTCCCCCCTACGAGCAGTACTTC. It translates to CSAPPYEQYF.